A selection of T cell receptor beta chains follows, all from one sample in a study of CD8 T cells in ankylosing spondylitis. TCRdb re-analysed the 5' RACE reads in MiXCR, keeping a single row per CDR3 protein. The sample has tens of thousands of distinct CDR3 sequences; 25% to 35% are singletons. Input material: blood, either unsorted or a sorted T cell fraction (not recorded which). Receptors were obtained from a male donor with ankylosing spondylitis or in good health (not recorded which). CDR3s include the opening cysteine and the closing phenylalanine or tryptophan. Only some rows state a clone size, as once, few, many or a class for expanded clones.

NA 13 TRBJ2-2 TRBV5-6 CASSNPRTGELFF
few 16 TRBJ1-1 TRBV7-3 CASSLWGPSLNTEAFF
NA 12 TRBJ2-1 TRBV20-1 CSATARYNEQFF
NA 15 TRBJ1-4 TRBV5-1 CASSLEGHKSEKLFF
few 16 TRBJ1-1 TRBV5-1 CASSPPTGTMNTEAFF
few 12 TRBJ2-3 TRBV9 CASSVEVDTQYF
NA 14 TRBJ1-1 TRBV18 CASSPGTADTEAFF
few 14 TRBJ2-3 TRBV18 CASSPDSYTDTQYF
few 16 TRBJ1-3 TRBV5-1 CASSQRTDYSGNTIYF
NA 14 TRBJ2-3 TRBV7-2 CASSLAGNTDTQYF
NA 16 TRBJ1-1 TRBV7-8 CASSLGGPTLNTEAFF
NA 12 TRBJ2-2 TRBV29-1 CSVVGQVGELFF
NA 15 TRBJ2-4 TRBV11-2 CASSLYLNSENIQYF
few 13 TRBJ1-1 TRBV5-1 CASSERMNTEAFF
NA 15 TRBJ1-5 TRBV5-1 CASSLAGYSNQPQHF
NA 14 TRBJ2-7 TRBV12-3/TRBV12-4 CASTPDRDVSEQYF
few 15 TRBJ2-3 TRBV5-1 CASRSAGSTTDTQYF
NA 14 TRBJ2-3 TRBV28 CASSFLQGTDTQYF
NA 13 TRBJ1-1 TRBV12-3/TRBV12-4 CASSRQGYTEAFF
NA 16 TRBJ2-7 TRBV5-4 CASSLEGGARSYEQYF
few 14 TRBJ1-5 TRBV10-2 CASRFDISNQPQHF
NA 15 TRBJ1-4 TRBV20-1 CSARPDGQLNEKLFF
NA 18 TRBJ1-3 TRBV7-6 CASSLAVQDRVVGNTIYF
NA 14 TRBJ2-2 TRBV20-1 CSASYSANTGELFF
few 17 TRBJ1-1 TRBV15 CATSLSGTYNSNTEAFF
few 15 TRBJ1-1 TRBV5-1 CASSLLAGGGTEAFF
few 18 TRBJ2-7 TRBV5-6 CASTFANPGRVSSYEQYF